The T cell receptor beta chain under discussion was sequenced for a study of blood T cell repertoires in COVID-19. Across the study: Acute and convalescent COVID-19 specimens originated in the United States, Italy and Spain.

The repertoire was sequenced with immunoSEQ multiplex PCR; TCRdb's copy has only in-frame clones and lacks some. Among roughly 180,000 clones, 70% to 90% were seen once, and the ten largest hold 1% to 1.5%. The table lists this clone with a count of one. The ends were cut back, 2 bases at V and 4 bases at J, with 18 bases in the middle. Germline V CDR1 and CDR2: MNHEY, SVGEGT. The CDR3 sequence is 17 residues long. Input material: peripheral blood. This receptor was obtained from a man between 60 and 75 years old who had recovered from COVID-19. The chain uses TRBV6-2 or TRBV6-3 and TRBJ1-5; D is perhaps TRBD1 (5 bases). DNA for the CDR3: TGTGCCAGCAGTTACGACCCGAGGCAGGGTTGGAATCAGCCCCAGCATTTT. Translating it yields CASSYDPRQGWNQPQHF.